These 5 T cell receptor beta chains came from one sample sequenced in a study of PD-1 blockade in classical Hodgkin lymphoma (dated by TCRdb to the early 2020s). The sample's time point label, decoded: cycle 1 day 1 (C1D1), immediately before nivolumab initiation. Every trial patient had relapsed after autologous stem cell transplantation, and cohorts A, B and C differed in prior brentuximab vedotin exposure. The method behind the library was the immunoSEQ multiplex PCR assay. The source is immuneACCESS, and TCRdb retained only in-frame sequences with V and J called. Part of the clones is not carried over; for the studies checked, unresolved V genes explain less than half of this, and the remainder is unexplained. In all, the sample holds roughly 55,000 clones, and 65% to 85% of those were seen once. The ten largest make up roughly 15% of the sample. This sample comprised peripheral blood mononuclear cells (PBMCs), obtained at baseline. These receptors were obtained from a human donor with classical Hodgkin lymphoma.

The V gene is TRBV7-9, the J gene TRBJ2-1, with 8 bases matching TRBD1. The CDR3 contains 17 residues. V lost 5 bases and J lost 3; bases outside the gene matches: 12. The V gene's germline CDR1 is SEHNR and CDR2 FQNEAQ (reference sequence). The CDR3 nucleotides read TGTGCCAGCAGCGCAACCGGGACAGGCGGCTACTACAATGAGCAGTTCTTC. It encodes CASSATGTGGYYNEQFF.

V gene TRBV5-1 combines with J gene TRBJ2-5; 7 nucleotides match TRBD1. CDR1 is SGHRS and CDR2 is YFSETQ in the germline V gene. This CDR3 has 15 residues. The trim removed 4 bases at V and 0 bases at J, leaving 6 bases unmatched. CDR3: CASSQGQHDQETQYF. CDR3 nucleotides: TGCGCCAGCAGCCAGGGACAGCACGACCAAGAGACCCAGTACTTC.

The chain joins TRBV29-1 to TRBJ1-5, with 8 bases aligning to TRBD1. Germline V gene data show CDR1 as SQVTM and CDR2 as ANQGSEA. The CDR3 is 14 residues long. V lost 7 bases to trimming and J lost 2 bases; unmatched junction nucleotides: 7. The CDR3 bases are TGCAGCGCTCGGACAGGGCCGGGCAATCAGCCCCAGCATTTT. This translates into CSARTGPGNQPQHF.

This clone was seen more than once but under ten times. This chain joins TRBV2 and TRBJ2-1, with 10 nucleotides matching TRBD2. Germline assignment: CDR1 SNHLY and CDR2 FYNNEI. Trimming took 3 bases from V and 4 from J; bases not matched to a gene: 15. The CDR3 is 19 amino acids. Written as DNA, the CDR3 is TGTGCCAGCAGTGATCTGTTAGTGGCTAGCGGGAGTAGGTACAATGAGCAGTTCTTC. Amino acid sequence: CASSDLLVASGSRYNEQFF.

The chain has TRBV6-1 and TRBJ2-7; D might be TRBD2 (5 bases). Germline CDR1 MNHNS, CDR2 SASEGT. The V and J ends lost 2 bases and 1 base respectively, with 12 bases between them. The CDR3 is 15 residues long. The CDR3 is CASSEFKRSSYEQYF. The CDR3, as DNA: TGTGCCAGCAGTGAATTTAAGCGGTCTTCCTACGAGCAGTACTTC.